The subject of this entry is one T cell receptor beta chain. The antigen is not known. They ran version v3.0 of the immunoSEQ assay at survey level. Generated by immunoSEQ multiplex PCR, the TCRdb table keeps only in-frame clones and is missing some. The sample lists about 33,000 clones; about three quarters were seen once. These data originate in a study of long-term antiretroviral therapy in people with HIV. Study as a whole: A decade or so separates the oldest specimens from the later 2015 immediate-ART recommendation.

Study-wide results and limits: Investigators report no available data on ART adherence, viral resistance or therapy changes. Upon ART, diversity increased but remained lower than transplant donor controls. CDR3 lengths in HIV samples spanned a narrower range than controls.

CDR1 is MNHEY and CDR2 is SMNVEV in the germline V gene (reference sequence). This CDR3 region has 16 residues. Trimming removed 6 bases at V and 0 bases at J, with 18 bases between. The genes are TRBV27 and TRBJ2-7, with D possibly being TRBD2 (7 bases). The sample was unsorted PBMCs, taken 2 years after starting antiretroviral therapy. This sequence was found in a woman aged 45-65 years with HIV. As DNA, the CDR3 is TGTGCCAGCAGGGTTATAGGGGGGGTGAGCTCCTACGAGCAGTACTTC. It specifies CASRVIGGVSSYEQYF.